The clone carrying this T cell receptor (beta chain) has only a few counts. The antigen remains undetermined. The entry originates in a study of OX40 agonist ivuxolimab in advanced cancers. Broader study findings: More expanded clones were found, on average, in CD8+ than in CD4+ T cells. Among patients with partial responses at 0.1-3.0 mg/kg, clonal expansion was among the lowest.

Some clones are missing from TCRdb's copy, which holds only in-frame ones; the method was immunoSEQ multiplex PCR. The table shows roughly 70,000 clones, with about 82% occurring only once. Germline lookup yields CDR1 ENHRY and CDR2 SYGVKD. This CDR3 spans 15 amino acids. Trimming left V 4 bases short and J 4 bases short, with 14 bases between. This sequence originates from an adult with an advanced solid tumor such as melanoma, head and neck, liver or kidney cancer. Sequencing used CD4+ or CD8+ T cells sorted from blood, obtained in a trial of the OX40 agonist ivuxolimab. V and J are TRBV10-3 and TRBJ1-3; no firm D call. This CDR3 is CAISGERTAGNTIYF. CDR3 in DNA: TGTGCCATCAGTGGGGAGAGGACGGCGGGAAACACCATATATTTT.